A selection of T cell receptor beta chains follows, all from one sample in a study of T cell repertoires in ileal Crohn's disease. The table came from immunoSEQ multiplex PCR; TCRdb's copy has only in-frame clones and leaves some out. Of about 14,000 clones listed, about 82% are singletons. The sequenced sample was ileal tissue. Source of these receptors: an adult with Crohn's disease. CDR3s leave out the opening cysteine and the closing phenylalanine or tryptophan. A D gene is named only where the DNA matches it firmly.

D gene: TRBD1
J gene: TRBJ1-1
V gene: TRBV19
CDR3 protein: ASMPGGFNEAF

D gene: -
J gene: TRBJ1-1
V gene: TRBV9
CDR3 protein: ASSADRNTEAF

D gene: -
J gene: TRBJ2-3
V gene: TRBV6-1
CDR3 protein: ASSEGRGPARPYTQY

D gene: TRBD1
J gene: TRBJ1-2
V gene: TRBV30
CDR3 protein: AWRRGQGVFYGYT

D gene: -
J gene: TRBJ1-4
V gene: TRBV29-1
CDR3 protein: SVSAANEKLF

D gene: -
J gene: TRBJ1-1
V gene: TRBV16
CDR3 protein: ASSYDRNTEAF

D gene: -
J gene: TRBJ1-1
V gene: TRBV29-1
CDR3 protein: SVEKGVKDTEAF

D gene: TRBD2
J gene: TRBJ2-1
V gene: TRBV5-1
CDR3 protein: ASSLLAGGNNEQF

D gene: -
J gene: TRBJ1-1
V gene: TRBV6-1
CDR3 protein: ASSEVRGGENEAF

D gene: -
J gene: TRBJ1-2
V gene: TRBV18
CDR3 protein: ASSPGATPNYGYT

D gene: TRBD1
J gene: TRBJ2-5
V gene: TRBV5-1
CDR3 protein: ASSLVTGGAPETQY

D gene: TRBD2
J gene: TRBJ2-2
V gene: TRBV5-4
CDR3 protein: ASSLGSGRAIGELF

D gene: -
J gene: TRBJ1-2
V gene: TRBV6-6
CDR3 protein: ASSGGALYGYT

D gene: -
J gene: TRBJ1-5
V gene: TRBV5-1
CDR3 protein: ASSLDGRVDQPQH

D gene: TRBD1
J gene: TRBJ2-7
V gene: TRBV7-8
CDR3 protein: ASSFETGPDYEQY

D gene: TRBD1
J gene: TRBJ2-7
V gene: TRBV9
CDR3 protein: ASSVGQGRTYEQY

D gene: -
J gene: TRBJ2-1
V gene: TRBV2
CDR3 protein: ASSEARLPNEQF

D gene: TRBD1
J gene: TRBJ2-3
V gene: TRBV18
CDR3 protein: ASSPQGTGWTDTQY

D gene: -
J gene: TRBJ1-1
V gene: TRBV5-4
CDR3 protein: ASSLTNSGSAF

D gene: TRBD2
J gene: TRBJ2-7
V gene: TRBV9
CDR3 protein: ASRLAGRGYEQY

D gene: TRBD1
J gene: TRBJ1-2
V gene: TRBV19
CDR3 protein: ASSPTGGPVGYGYT

D gene: -
J gene: TRBJ1-5
V gene: TRBV5-1
CDR3 protein: ASSPDGDSNQPQH

D gene: TRBD2
J gene: TRBJ2-7
V gene: TRBV6-5
CDR3 protein: ASSSIGGGWEQY

D gene: TRBD1
J gene: TRBJ2-5
V gene: TRBV2
CDR3 protein: ASSTGVQETQY

D gene: TRBD1
J gene: TRBJ2-7
V gene: TRBV4-1
CDR3 protein: ASSQYGTGMREY

D gene: -
J gene: TRBJ1-5
V gene: TRBV10-3
CDR3 protein: AISETGGNQPQH

D gene: -
J gene: TRBJ2-7
V gene: TRBV6-1
CDR3 protein: ASSEAPGAPYEQY

D gene: TRBD2
J gene: TRBJ2-7
V gene: TRBV11-2
CDR3 protein: ASSLPGGLLYASYEQY

D gene: -
J gene: TRBJ2-2
V gene: TRBV9
CDR3 protein: ASSGRDSAGELF

D gene: TRBD1
J gene: TRBJ1-1
V gene: TRBV5-1
CDR3 protein: ASSPFPQTGYTEAF

D gene: TRBD1
J gene: TRBJ1-6
V gene: TRBV6-6
CDR3 protein: ASNDQGASGSPLH

D gene: -
J gene: TRBJ1-6
V gene: TRBV27
CDR3 protein: ASSLLGRGNSPLH

D gene: TRBD1
J gene: TRBJ1-5
V gene: TRBV29-1
CDR3 protein: SVAGQNQPQH

D gene: -
J gene: TRBJ2-5
V gene: TRBV7-9
CDR3 protein: ASSSRGAGETQY

D gene: TRBD1
J gene: TRBJ1-2
V gene: TRBV5-1
CDR3 protein: ASSPGVRGQEGYT

D gene: TRBD1
J gene: TRBJ1-1
V gene: TRBV6-5
CDR3 protein: ASRRTGTNTEAF

D gene: -
J gene: TRBJ2-1
V gene: TRBV5-1
CDR3 protein: ASSLGGAFNEQF

D gene: TRBD1
J gene: TRBJ2-3
V gene: TRBV4-2
CDR3 protein: ASSQGQGSDTQY

D gene: TRBD1
J gene: TRBJ2-7
V gene: TRBV7-2
CDR3 protein: ASSLYRGQDEQY

D gene: -
J gene: TRBJ2-7
V gene: TRBV30
CDR3 protein: AWTWRNEQY

D gene: -
J gene: TRBJ2-2
V gene: TRBV11-3
CDR3 protein: ASSGAGRGTGELF

D gene: -
J gene: TRBJ2-7
V gene: TRBV5-6
CDR3 protein: ASSPRGGSSAYEQY

D gene: -
J gene: TRBJ1-1
V gene: TRBV18
CDR3 protein: ASSYQVTNTEAF

D gene: TRBD2
J gene: TRBJ2-7
V gene: TRBV9
CDR3 protein: ASSGSTGTTAYEQY

D gene: -
J gene: TRBJ1-2
V gene: TRBV2
CDR3 protein: ASRQGVRYGYT

D gene: -
J gene: TRBJ2-5
V gene: TRBV19
CDR3 protein: ASSLGALSAQTQY

D gene: -
J gene: TRBJ1-6
V gene: TRBV5-8
CDR3 protein: ASVGLYNSPLH

D gene: TRBD1
J gene: TRBJ1-3
V gene: TRBV19
CDR3 protein: ASSNPGTGRRNTIY

D gene: -
J gene: TRBJ2-5
V gene: TRBV5-1
CDR3 protein: ASSLVMGGQETQY